At least ten counts were recorded for the clone carrying this TCR beta chain. Its specificity is unknown. The source material, RNA transcripts, was used to amplify TCR beta CDR3 regions. TCR CDR3 regions were first amplified by RT-PCR with HTBI primers. TCRdb re-analysed the multiplex PCR reads in MiXCR, keeping a single row per CDR3 protein. Among approximately 520,000 distinct CDR3 sequences listed, 24% were seen once. CDR1 is SGHRS, CDR2 YFSETQ, per germline. The junction had 14 bases not matched to a gene; V was cut back by 0 bases and J by 2 bases. This CDR3 has 18 amino acids. This sample is part of a study of T cells in Graves' hyperthyroidism and ophthalmopathy. Study findings and constraints: Most thyroid clonotypes expanded above 0.001 appeared in blood too.

Sequenced material: blood. V usage is TRBV5-1 and J usage is TRBJ2-7; 7 bases agree with TRBD1. This TCR derives from a woman aged 25 to 39 with Graves' ophthalmopathy. The CDR3 here is CASSLGRRLPGQPYEQYF. The CDR3 nucleotides are TGCGCCAGCAGCTTGGGCAGGCGGTTGCCGGGACAGCCCTACGAGCAGTACTTC.